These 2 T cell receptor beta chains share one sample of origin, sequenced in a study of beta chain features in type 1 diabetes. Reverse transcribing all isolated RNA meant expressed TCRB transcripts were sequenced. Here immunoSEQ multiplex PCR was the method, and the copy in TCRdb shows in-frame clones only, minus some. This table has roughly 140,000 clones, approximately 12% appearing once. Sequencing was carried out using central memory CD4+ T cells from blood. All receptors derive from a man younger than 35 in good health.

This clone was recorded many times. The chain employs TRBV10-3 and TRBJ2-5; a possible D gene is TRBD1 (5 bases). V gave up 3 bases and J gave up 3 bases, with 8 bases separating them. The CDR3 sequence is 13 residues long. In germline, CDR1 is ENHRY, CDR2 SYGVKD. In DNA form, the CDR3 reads TGTGCCATCAGTGATTCCAGGGAAGAGACCCAGTACTTC. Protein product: CAISDSREETQYF.

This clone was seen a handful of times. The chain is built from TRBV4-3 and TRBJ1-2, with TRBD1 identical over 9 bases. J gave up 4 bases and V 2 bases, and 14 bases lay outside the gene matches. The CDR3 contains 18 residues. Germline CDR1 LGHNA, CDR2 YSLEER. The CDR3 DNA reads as TGCGCCAGCAGCCAAACCTACGGCGGGACAGGGAAGATCTATGGCTACACCTTC. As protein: CASSQTYGGTGKIYGYTF.